The 4 T cell receptor beta chains given below trace back to one sample, sequenced in a study of blood T cell repertoires in COVID-19 (dated by TCRdb to about 2020). Libraries were made using the immunoSEQ multiplex PCR assay. In TCRdb, the immuneACCESS table is reduced to in-frame sequences with V and J assigned. These tables do not hold every clone; where another copy was compared, an unresolved V gene accounts for under half, and the others remain unexplained. This sample gives about 250,000 clones in total; around nine tenths of them show up just once. The ten most abundant clones make up roughly 1.6% of the sample. The sequencing sample was made of peripheral blood. The origin of the receptors is a woman in her sixties who had recovered from COVID-19.

The rearrangement uses TRBV5-4 and TRBJ2-7; 7 positions match TRBD1. The germline gives CDR1 SGHNT, CDR2 YYREEE (reference sequence). The CDR3 length is 15 residues. Trimming cost V 4 bases and J 2 bases; bases outside gene matches: 9. The CDR3: CASSPPGGRAYEQYF. The CDR3 nucleotides read TGTGCCAGCAGCCCCCCAGGGGGTCGCGCCTACGAGCAGTACTTC. Filled out from reference TRBV5-4 and TRBJ2-7, the complete variable domain reads ETGVTQSPTHLIKTRGQQVTLRCSSQSGHNTVSWYQQALGQGPQFIFQYYREEENGRGNFPPRFSGLQFPNYSSELNVNALELDDSALYLCASSPPGGRAYEQYFGPGTRLTVT.

The CDR3 DNA is TGCGCCAGCAGCACCTCACAGGGAGGGGAGCTGTTTTTT. Its translation is CASSTSQGGELFF. The rearrangement joins TRBV5-1 to TRBJ2-2, with D perhaps TRBD1 (6 bases). In germline, CDR1 is SGHRS, CDR2 YFSETQ. The CDR3 sequence is 13 residues long. The ends were cut back, 4 bases at V and 8 bases at J, with 12 bases in the middle.

The table lists this clone with many counts. This chain uses TRBV4-1 with TRBJ1-1, with D maybe TRBD1 (5 bases). Deletions cut 4 bases from V and 6 bases from J, with 6 bases between. Germline V gives CDR1 MGHRA, CDR2 YSYEKL. The CDR3 has 11 residues. CDR3 coding DNA: TGCGCCAGCAGCCGGGGGGCTGAAGCTTTCTTT. Translating gives CASSRGAEAFF.

The chain combines TRBV5-4 with TRBJ2-5; D possibly corresponds to TRBD2 (6 bases). CDR3 length: 15 residues. Trimming took 2 bases from V and 4 from J, leaving 15 bases between them. The germline V gene encodes CDR1 SGHNT and CDR2 YYREEE (reference sequence). The CDR3 loop reads CASSFPPPGGETQYF. The CDR3 region has the DNA TGTGCCAGCAGCTTCCCTCCCCCCGGGGGAGAGACCCAGTACTTC. Drawing the rest from reference TRBV5-4 and TRBJ2-5, the complete variable domain is ETGVTQSPTHLIKTRGQQVTLRCSSQSGHNTVSWYQQALGQGPQFIFQYYREEENGRGNFPPRFSGLQFPNYSSELNVNALELDDSALYLCASSFPPPGGETQYFGPGTRLLVL.